The rows below give T cell receptor beta chains drawn from one sample of a study of T-cell reconstitution after alpha-beta-depleted transplantation in children. TCRdb redid the calling of the PCR reads with MiXCR, one entry per CDR3 protein. The sample contains 80,000 to 95,000 distinct CDR3 sequences, roughly 8% of which appear only once. Sample: PBMCs from the stem cell graft donor, taken from the stem cell graft. Receptors originate from a human donor who donated a stem cell graft to a child with congenital amegakaryocytic thrombocytopenia. CDR3s include the opening cysteine and the closing phenylalanine or tryptophan. The D gene is left open where the match is weak. Clone size, where shown, is once, few, many, or a class for clones that have expanded.

v_gene: TRBV12-3/TRBV12-4
j_gene: TRBJ2-3
d_gene: .
abundance: many
CDR3aa: CASTQGLNTQYF
CDR3nt: TGTGCCAGCACCCAAGGACTCAATACGCAGTATTTT

v_gene: TRBV7-2
j_gene: TRBJ2-7
d_gene: TRBD2
abundance: many
CDR3aa: CASSESSGGSYEQYF
CDR3nt: TGTGCCAGCAGCGAATCTAGCGGGGGGTCCTACGAGCAGTACTTC

v_gene: TRBV5-1
j_gene: TRBJ1-2
d_gene: TRBD1
abundance: many
CDR3aa: CASSSTGGGGYTF
CDR3nt: TGCGCCAGCAGCTCCACAGGGGGAGGAGGCTACACCTTC

v_gene: TRBV5-1
j_gene: TRBJ2-3
d_gene: .
abundance: many
CDR3aa: CASSSDRTTQYF
CDR3nt: TGCGCCAGCAGTTCCGACAGGACTACGCAGTATTTT

v_gene: TRBV10-3
j_gene: TRBJ2-3
d_gene: .
abundance: many
CDR3aa: CAIGVGPATTDTQYF
CDR3nt: TGTGCCATCGGGGTGGGGCCGGCAACCACAGATACGCAGTATTTT

v_gene: TRBV5-1
j_gene: TRBJ2-2
d_gene: TRBD1
abundance: many
CDR3aa: CASSLGTVRTTGELFF
CDR3nt: TGCGCCAGCAGCTTAGGGACAGTTCGGACCACCGGGGAGCTGTTTTTT

v_gene: TRBV18
j_gene: TRBJ1-5
d_gene: .
abundance: many
CDR3aa: CASSEGNSNQPQHF
CDR3nt: TGTGCCAGCTCAGAGGGGAATAGCAATCAGCCCCAGCATTTT

v_gene: TRBV6-2/TRBV6-3
j_gene: TRBJ2-1
d_gene: TRBD2
abundance: .
CDR3aa: CASSPLAGGYNEQFF
CDR3nt: TGTGCCAGCAGTCCCTTGGCGGGAGGCTACAATGAGCAGTTCTTC

v_gene: TRBV4-2
j_gene: TRBJ1-6
d_gene: TRBD1
abundance: many
CDR3aa: CASSQGTGRSNSPLHF
CDR3nt: TGTGCCAGCAGCCAAGGGACAGGGCGAAGTAATTCACCCCTCCACTTT

v_gene: TRBV5-5
j_gene: TRBJ2-4
d_gene: .
abundance: many
CDR3aa: CASSLVARVLAKNIQYF
CDR3nt: TGTGCCAGCAGCTTGGTGGCCAGAGTGCTAGCCAAAAACATTCAGTACTTC

v_gene: TRBV29-1
j_gene: TRBJ2-7
d_gene: .
abundance: .
CDR3aa: CSVYTGTAPYEQYF
CDR3nt: TGCAGCGTTTACACAGGGACGGCCCCCTACGAGCAGTACTTC

v_gene: TRBV28
j_gene: TRBJ1-2
d_gene: .
abundance: many
CDR3aa: CASSLRASEYGYTF
CDR3nt: TGTGCCAGCAGTTTGCGGGCATCGGAGTATGGCTACACCTTC

v_gene: TRBV5-1
j_gene: TRBJ2-3
d_gene: TRBD2
abundance: many
CDR3aa: CASSLATSVSTDTQYF
CDR3nt: TGCGCCAGCAGCTTGGCTACTAGCGTAAGCACAGATACGCAGTATTTT

v_gene: TRBV7-9
j_gene: TRBJ2-5
d_gene: TRBD2
abundance: many
CDR3aa: CASSPSGIGQETQYF
CDR3nt: TGTGCCAGCAGCCCCAGCGGGATCGGCCAAGAGACCCAGTACTTC

v_gene: TRBV6-5
j_gene: TRBJ1-3
d_gene: .
abundance: many
CDR3aa: CASSLAYSGNTIYF
CDR3nt: TGTGCCAGCAGCCTGGCTTACTCTGGAAACACCATATATTTT

v_gene: TRBV29-1
j_gene: TRBJ1-2
d_gene: .
abundance: many
CDR3aa: CSVWATGGYTF
CDR3nt: TGCAGCGTTTGGGCTACGGGGGGCTACACCTTC

v_gene: TRBV20-1
j_gene: TRBJ1-4
d_gene: .
abundance: many
CDR3aa: CSARPRQSATNEKLFF
CDR3nt: TGCAGTGCTAGACCCCGTCAGAGTGCAACTAATGAAAAACTGTTTTTT

v_gene: TRBV4-2
j_gene: TRBJ1-5
d_gene: .
abundance: .
CDR3aa: CAMGPGLLCSNQPQHF
CDR3nt: TGTGCCATGGGCCCCGGGCTCCTCTGTAGCAATCAGCCCCAGCATTTT

v_gene: TRBV5-1
j_gene: TRBJ2-3
d_gene: TRBD2
abundance: many
CDR3aa: CASSLDGTSGTDTQYF
CDR3nt: TGCGCCAGCAGCTTGGACGGGACTAGCGGCACAGATACGCAGTATTTT

v_gene: TRBV2
j_gene: TRBJ2-7
d_gene: TRBD2
abundance: many
CDR3aa: CASRRLAGGKSSSYEQYF
CDR3nt: TGTGCCAGCAGGAGACTAGCGGGGGGGAAAAGCAGCTCCTACGAGCAGTACTTC

v_gene: TRBV3-1
j_gene: TRBJ2-1
d_gene: .
abundance: .
CDR3aa: CACCQGLPGGNEQFF
CDR3nt: TGTGCCTGCTGCCAAGGGCTCCCCGGAGGGAATGAGCAGTTCTTC

v_gene: TRBV3-1
j_gene: TRBJ1-3
d_gene: .
abundance: few
CDR3aa: CASSQDRGTEAGNTIYF
CDR3nt: TGTGCCAGCAGCCAAGACAGAGGCACTGAGGCTGGAAACACCATATATTTT

v_gene: TRBV4-2
j_gene: TRBJ2-1
d_gene: TRBD2
abundance: .
CDR3aa: CASSQDPRGGAPYNEQFF
CDR3nt: TGTGCCAGCAGCCAAGATCCCCGCGGGGGGGCCCCCTACAATGAGCAGTTCTTC

v_gene: TRBV28
j_gene: TRBJ2-7
d_gene: TRBD1
abundance: many
CDR3aa: CASRRDRGFSYEQYF
CDR3nt: TGTGCCAGCAGACGGGACAGGGGTTTCTCCTACGAGCAGTACTTC

v_gene: TRBV4-1
j_gene: TRBJ1-3
d_gene: TRBD1
abundance: many
CDR3aa: CASSQDWTGSSGNTIYF
CDR3nt: TGCGCCAGCAGCCAAGATTGGACAGGGAGTTCTGGAAACACCATATATTTT

v_gene: TRBV18
j_gene: TRBJ2-1
d_gene: TRBD2
abundance: many
CDR3aa: CASSPPVGTSDEQFF
CDR3nt: TGTGCCAGCTCACCACCAGTAGGGACTAGCGATGAGCAGTTCTTC

v_gene: TRBV20-1
j_gene: TRBJ1-2
d_gene: .
abundance: many
CDR3aa: CSAPLRGGASSDGYTF
CDR3nt: TGCAGTGCTCCCCTAAGGGGGGGTGCGAGTTCAGATGGCTACACCTTC

v_gene: TRBV28
j_gene: TRBJ2-7
d_gene: TRBD2
abundance: many
CDR3aa: CASRTSGFYEQYF
CDR3nt: TGTGCCAGCAGGACTAGCGGTTTCTACGAGCAGTACTTC

v_gene: TRBV5-1
j_gene: TRBJ2-4
d_gene: .
abundance: many
CDR3aa: CASSPREAKNIQYF
CDR3nt: TGCGCCAGCAGCCCTAGGGAGGCCAAAAACATTCAGTACTTC

v_gene: TRBV5-6
j_gene: TRBJ2-7
d_gene: .
abundance: many
CDR3aa: CASSLVLGRGAQYF
CDR3nt: TGTGCCAGCAGCTTGGTTTTGGGCAGGGGAGCGCAGTACTTC

v_gene: TRBV20-1
j_gene: TRBJ2-3
d_gene: .
abundance: many
CDR3aa: CSARWPTASTDTQYF
CDR3nt: TGCAGTGCTAGATGGCCGACCGCTAGCACAGATACGCAGTATTTT

v_gene: TRBV9
j_gene: TRBJ2-3
d_gene: .
abundance: many
CDR3aa: CASTAGWTSGDTQYF
CDR3nt: TGTGCCAGCACCGCGGGGTGGACTTCGGGAGATACGCAGTATTTT

v_gene: TRBV15
j_gene: TRBJ2-1
d_gene: TRBD1
abundance: many
CDR3aa: CATRWGRGNEQFF
CDR3nt: TGTGCCACCAGGTGGGGCAGGGGGAATGAGCAGTTCTTC

v_gene: TRBV3-1
j_gene: TRBJ2-1
d_gene: TRBD2
abundance: .
CDR3aa: CASSLPGTSGNEQFF
CDR3nt: TGTGCCAGCAGCCTGCCGGGGACTAGCGGCAATGAGCAGTTCTTC

v_gene: TRBV5-1
j_gene: TRBJ2-1
d_gene: TRBD2
abundance: many
CDR3aa: CASSRPGTSGSGNEQFF
CDR3nt: TGCGCCAGCAGCAGGCCCGGGACTAGCGGGAGTGGTAATGAGCAGTTCTTC

v_gene: TRBV29-1
j_gene: TRBJ2-1
d_gene: .
abundance: many
CDR3aa: CSVDPSLGSYNEQFF
CDR3nt: TGCAGCGTTGATCCCTCCTTGGGATCCTACAATGAGCAGTTCTTC

v_gene: TRBV7-6
j_gene: TRBJ2-3
d_gene: .
abundance: few
CDR3aa: CASSLVLEAQYF
CDR3nt: TGTGCCAGCAGCTTAGTATTGGAGGCGCAGTATTTT

v_gene: TRBV5-1
j_gene: TRBJ2-1
d_gene: TRBD2
abundance: many
CDR3aa: CASSGPSGVYNEQFF
CDR3nt: TGCGCCAGCAGCGGGCCTAGCGGGGTGTACAATGAGCAGTTCTTC

v_gene: TRBV27
j_gene: TRBJ1-4
d_gene: .
abundance: many
CDR3aa: CASSPVGGGYVGNEKLFF
CDR3nt: TGTGCCAGCAGCCCGGTGGGGGGCGGATATGTTGGTAATGAAAAACTGTTTTTT

v_gene: TRBV5-1
j_gene: TRBJ2-7
d_gene: .
abundance: many
CDR3aa: CARGEDGFSYEQYF
CDR3nt: TGCGCCAGGGGTGAGGACGGGTTCTCCTACGAGCAGTACTTC

v_gene: TRBV2
j_gene: TRBJ1-1
d_gene: .
abundance: few
CDR3aa: CASREVGTEAFF
CDR3nt: TGTGCCAGCAGAGAGGTGGGCACTGAAGCTTTCTTT